The present T cell receptor beta chain was sequenced within a study of T-cell memory formation after mild COVID-19. Study-wide background: TCR clusters largely stayed donor specific. Whole-study results and caveats: Contracting clones from day 15 to 85 showed balanced CD4/CD8; later expanders favored CD4+.

About this clonotype: Its cognate antigen is unknown.

TCRdb passed the 5' RACE reads through MiXCR, listing each CDR3 protein once. This table holds roughly 500,000 distinct CDR3 sequences, around 21% found once. Germline V gene data show CDR1 as LGHDT and CDR2 as YNNKEL (reference sequence). CDR3 size: 15 residues. V shed 4 bases, J shed 5 bases, and the junction held 10 bases outside the gene matches. The V call is TRBV3-1, the J call TRBJ1-2; 7 bases are a match to TRBD1. Sequencing was performed on PBMCs or a T cell subset sorted from them (not recorded which). The receptor was isolated from an adult woman who had mild COVID-19 (a few samples of this study predate the infection). Cell type and time point are not known. In nucleotides, the CDR3 is TGTGCCAGCAGCCCGTCTGGACAGGTGAAGTATGGCTACACCTTC. Translation gives CASSPSGQVKYGYTF. Filled out from reference TRBV3-1 and TRBJ1-2, the complete variable domain reads DTAVSQTPKYLVTQMGNDKSIKCEQNLGHDTMYWYKQDSKKFLKIMFSYNNKELIINETVPNRFSPKSPDKAHLNLHINSLELGDSAVYFCASSPSGQVKYGYTFGSGTRLTVV.